Presented here are 23 T cell receptor beta chains from one specimen sequenced in a study of vaccination and CD4 T cells after COVID-19. Cultured CD4+ T-cell DNA underwent Oncomine TCR Beta short-read sequencing. MiXCR, run by TCRdb on the PCR reads, gives a single entry per CDR3 protein. The sample contains more than 15,000 distinct CDR3 sequences, around two fifths of which appear only once. These receptors have no identified antigens. Noted treatment: roughly 10-day PBMC culture with coronavirus spike peptide pools or control peptides (ViraFEST assay). Source material: CD4+ T cells from blood, cultured in vitro. These receptors were taken from a human donor who had recovered from COVID-19.

V is TRBV7-6 and J is TRBJ2-1, with TRBD2 matching 12 bases. The CDR3 is 16 amino acids. Germline values: CDR1 SGHVS, CDR2 FNYEAQ. V lost 0 bases to trimming and J lost 8 bases; unmatched junction nucleotides: 5. The CDR3 nucleotides are TGTGCCAGCAGCTTAGCCAGGACTAGCGGGATCTATGAGCAGTTCTTC. It specifies CASSLARTSGIYEQFF.

This clonotype was observed a few times. The chain joins TRBV11-2 to TRBJ1-1, with D possibly being TRBD1 (5 bases). Germline lookup yields CDR1 SGHAT and CDR2 FQNNGV. The CDR3 is 14 amino acids. V gave up 1 base and J gave up 1 base, with 7 bases separating them. The CDR3 protein is CASSLGTTNTEAFF. In DNA form, the CDR3 reads TGTGCCAGCAGCTTAGGGACAACGAACACTGAAGCTTTCTTT.

This clonotype has a handful of counts. The chain combines TRBV6-4 with TRBJ2-3; 13 nucleotides align to TRBD2. Per germline, CDR1 MRHNA and CDR2 SNTAGT. Trimming removed 5 bases from V and 4 bases from J; junction bases left unmatched: 3. This CDR3 has 15 residues. CDR3 bases: TGTGCCAGCAGTTTACTAGCGGGGGGGCCAGATACGCAGTATTTT. Its protein product is CASSLLAGGPDTQYF.

This clonotype has just a few counts. The CDR3 bases are TGTGCCATCAGTGAGTCGACAGGGTCTGGCTACACCTTC. Translation gives CAISESTGSGYTF. This rearrangement joins TRBV10-3 to TRBJ1-2; 7 bases align to TRBD1. Germline CDR1 ENHRY, CDR2 SYGVKD. This CDR3 is 13 amino acids long. Unmatched junction bases numbered 2, after V lost 0 bases and J lost 7 bases.

This clonotype was recorded only once. The chain is built from TRBV12-3 or TRBV12-4 and TRBJ2-2; D uncertain. The CDR3 extends over 13 amino acids. V was trimmed by 11 bases and J by 2 bases, leaving 12 bases between them. CDR3 in amino acids: CAGQGVNTGELFF. CDR3 DNA: TGTGCCGGCCAAGGTGTAAACACCGGGGAGCTGTTTTTT.

The J gene is TRBJ2-1, the V gene TRBV11-3; TRBD2 might be the D (5 bases). Germline CDR1 reads SGHNT; CDR2 reads YENEEA. The CDR3 length is 16 residues. V dropped 1 base and J dropped 5 bases, with 15 bases sitting between them. The CDR3 nucleotides read TGTGCCAGCAGCTTAGGTGGCTCGCGGGCCAACAATGAGCAGTTCTTC. Translated: CASSLGGSRANNEQFF.

The chain uses TRBV2 and TRBJ2-7; 7 bases fit TRBD1. The trim removed 10 bases at V and 1 base at J, leaving 10 bases unmatched. This CDR3 region has 14 residues. The germline V gene encodes CDR1 SNHLY and CDR2 FYNNEI. The CDR3 loop is CATKTGEGSYEQYF. In nucleotides, the CDR3 is TGTGCCACCAAAACAGGGGAAGGTTCCTACGAGCAGTACTTC.

V and J are TRBV20-1 and TRBJ1-1; a weak D match, TRBD1 (6 bases). The CDR3 consists of 13 residues. V gave up 4 bases and J gave up 0 bases, with 9 bases separating them. Germline CDR1 DFQATT, CDR2 SNEGSKA (reference sequence). In DNA, the CDR3 is TGCAGTGCTATCAGGGGCCTGAACACTGAAGCTTTCTTT. This translates into CSAIRGLNTEAFF.

The chain links TRBV5-5 to TRBJ1-2; D gene ambiguous. V was shortened by 0 bases and J by 8 bases, with 14 bases between the two germline ends. Germline V gives CDR1 SGHKS, CDR2 YYEKEE (reference sequence). This CDR3 has 14 residues. Written as DNA, the CDR3 is TGTGCCAGCAGCTTGGCGGTAGCAGATCGAGGCTACACCTTC. It is translated as CASSLAVADRGYTF.

This clonotype was seen a handful of times. CDR3: CASSRLPTDTQYF. CDR3 bases: TGTGCCAGCAGCCGACTTCCGACAGATACGCAGTATTTT. This sequence joins TRBV7-2 and TRBJ2-3; D not certain. This CDR3 is built from 13 residues. Trimming pared 5 bases from V and 3 bases from J, leaving 9 bases between. Germline CDR1 is SGHTA and CDR2 is FQGNSA. Combining the CDR3 with reference TRBV7-2 and TRBJ2-3 gives the whole variable domain GAGVSQSPSNKVTEKGKDVELRCDPISGHTALYWYRQSLGQGLEFLIYFQGNSAPDKSGLPSDRFSAERTGGSVSTLTIQRTQQEDSAVYLCASSRLPTDTQYFGPGTRLTVL.

This chain links TRBV27 with TRBJ2-1, with TRBD1 as a possible D gene (6 bases). The germline CDR1 and CDR2 sequences are MNHEY and SMNVEV (reference sequence). V lost 5 bases and J lost 3, with 14 bases in between. This CDR3 comprises 15 residues. The CDR3 DNA reads TGTGCCAGCAGTCTCAGGGGCCCGTTCTACAATGAGCAGTTCTTC. Translated, it gives CASSLRGPFYNEQFF.

Turning to this clonotype: Germline and junction disagree at one end, which may indicate a read error. The chain uses TRBV7-9 and TRBJ2-7; D call uncertain. The CDR3 loop spans 12 amino acids. The germline V gene has CDR1 SEHNR and CDR2 FQNEAQ (reference sequence). The DNA of the CDR3 is TGTGTCAGCAGCACCCAAGGCTACGAGCAGTACTTC. It yields the protein CVSSTQGYEQYF.

This clonotype was counted a single time. J is TRBJ2-3 and V is TRBV7-2, with TRBD2 matching over 12 bases. Germline V gene lookup returns CDR1 SGHTA and CDR2 FQGNSA. The CDR3 is 18 amino acids. V lost 6 bases to trimming and J lost 1 base; unmatched junction nucleotides: 11. The CDR3 DNA reads TGTGCCAGCAGTCAGGGGACTAGCGGGCCCCGGGGCACAGATACGCAGTATTTT. Amino acids: CASSQGTSGPRGTDTQYF.

The V call is TRBV6-1, the J call TRBJ2-7; D not certain. Germline assignment: CDR1 MNHNS and CDR2 SASEGT. This CDR3 contains 13 residues. The V gene lost 5 bases and the J gene lost 2 bases, with 10 bases spanning the gap. Here the CDR3 reads CASSPLQAYEQYF. The CDR3 DNA reads TGTGCCAGCAGTCCCCTCCAGGCCTACGAGCAGTACTTC.

V and J are TRBV2 and TRBJ2-7; 10 bases are a match to TRBD1. The CDR3 runs 15 residues. After removal of 6 bases from V and 4 bases from J, the junction contained 9 bases not matched to a gene. CDR1 is SNHLY, CDR2 FYNNEI, per germline. CDR3 nucleotide sequence: TGTGCCAGCAGGCAAGAGACAGGGGGCGCGTACGAGCAGTACTTC. Its translation: CASRQETGGAYEQYF.

CDR3 residues: CASSIRDRAPGANVLTF. The CDR3 bases are TGTGCCAGCAGTATCCGGGACAGGGCTCCTGGGGCCAACGTCCTGACTTTC. The rearrangement joins TRBV27 to TRBJ2-6; 9 bases align to TRBD1. Germline loops: CDR1 MNHEY, CDR2 SMNVEV (reference sequence). This CDR3 comprises 17 residues. J was trimmed by 2 bases and V by 5 bases; bases with no gene match: 7.

This clonotype was counted a few times. CDR3 amino acids: CSAAGTSGNPYEQYF. CDR3 in DNA: TGCAGTGCTGCCGGGACTAGCGGTAACCCCTACGAGCAGTACTTC. The rearrangement links TRBV20-1 to TRBJ2-7, with 11 bases aligning to TRBD2. This CDR3 is built from 15 residues. The V gene end was trimmed by 5 bases and the J gene end by 2 bases; junction bases not matched to a gene: 8. The V gene's germline CDR1 is DFQATT and CDR2 SNEGSKA (reference sequence).

The gene calls are TRBV5-1 and TRBJ1-1; a possible D gene is TRBD1 (5 bases). The CDR3 has 15 residues. V lost 4 bases, J lost 4 bases, and 17 bases lay in between. Germline-derived CDR1 and CDR2 are SGHRS and YFSETQ. This chain's CDR3 is CASSPTGVRSTEAFF. DNA of the CDR3: TGCGCCAGCAGCCCTACGGGGGTGAGGAGCACTGAAGCTTTCTTT.

This chain connects TRBV12-3 or TRBV12-4 to TRBJ2-5; the match to TRBD1 covers 11 bases. The CDR3 covers 16 residues. J lost 5 bases, V lost 6 bases, and 11 bases had no gene match. CDR3 bases: TGTGCCAGCAGACCCGGACAGGGGGCGATTCGGGAGACCCAGTACTTC. Protein: CASRPGQGAIRETQYF.

The genes are TRBV28 and TRBJ2-7; D remains ambiguous. Germline V CDR1 and CDR2: MDHEN, SYDVKM. V lost 2 bases and J 3 bases, leaving 5 bases between the germline ends. The CDR3 covers 12 residues. The CDR3 DNA reads TGTGCCAGCAGTTTAATTCTCTACGAGCAGTACTTC. Protein sequence: CASSLILYEQYF.

The chain carries TRBV4-2 and TRBJ2-2; D is perhaps TRBD1 (6 bases). The germline gives CDR1 LGHNA, CDR2 YNFKEQ. The CDR3 consists of 17 residues. The ends were cut back, 0 bases at V and 5 bases at J, with 16 bases in the middle. The CDR3 protein is CASSQDKRDRLTGELFF. The CDR3 bases are TGTGCCAGCAGCCAAGATAAGCGCGACAGGTTGACCGGGGAGCTGTTTTTT.

This clonotype turned up a few times. The chain links TRBV20-1 to TRBJ2-1; 10 bases fit TRBD2. The germline V gene has CDR1 DFQATT and CDR2 SNEGSKA (reference sequence). The length of the CDR3 is 16 residues. The CDR3 coding sequence is TGCAGCTGGAGCGGGAGGGGACAAAGCTCCTACAATGAGCAGTTCTTC. It is translated as CSWSGRGQSSYNEQFF.

J is TRBJ1-5 and V is TRBV5-1; 7 positions agree with TRBD1. J lost 4 bases, V lost 4 bases, and 2 bases had no gene match. CDR1 and CDR2 (germline): SGHRS, YFSETQ. The CDR3 has 13 residues. Here the CDR3 DNA reads TGCGCCAGCAGCAGGGGGCGAAATCAGCCCCAGCATTTT. Its translation is CASSRGRNQPQHF. The entire variable domain, with the rest obtained from reference TRBV5-1 and TRBJ1-5, is as follows: KAGVTQTPRYLIKTRGQQVTLSCSPISGHRSVSWYQQTPGQGLQFLFEYFSETQRNKGNFPGRFSGRQFSNSRSEMNVSTLELGDSALYLCASSRGRNQPQHFGDGTRLSIL.